This is a list of T cell receptor beta chains from one sample in a study of cytomegalovirus exposure and HLA in healthy donors. Using immunoSEQ multiplex PCR, the repertoire was profiled, and TCRdb retains in-frame clones only, with some absent. The sample shows about 120,000 clones, around 75% of them seen only once. Sequencing was done on a sample of PBMCs. These receptor sequences come from a man aged 25-45 years in good health and CMV-seronegative. CDR3s include the opening cysteine and the closing phenylalanine or tryptophan. Each record gives: D gene, J gene, clone size, V gene, CDR3 protein, CDR3 DNA. The D gene is left open where the match is weak. Clone size appears in some rows only: once, few, many, or a class for an expanded clone.

TRBD1	TRBJ1-6	-	TRBV7-2	CASSLGQDSPLHF	TGTGCCAGCAGCCTGGGACAGGATTCACCCCTCCACTTT
-	TRBJ2-5	-	TRBV7-9	CASSQTTVNGETQYF	TGTGCCAGCAGCCAAACGACAGTCAATGGGGAGACCCAGTACTTC
-	TRBJ2-7	-	TRBV6-6	CASSYPAGSTYEQYF	TGTGCCAGCAGTTACCCGGCAGGGTCCACCTACGAGCAGTACTTC
TRBD2	TRBJ2-7	-	TRBV5-1	CASSRSGGAYEQYF	TGCGCCAGCAGCCGGAGCGGGGGGGCCTACGAGCAGTACTTC
-	TRBJ2-2	-	TRBV5-1	CASSYNAGAGELFF	TGCGCCAGCAGCTATAATGCGGGTGCCGGGGAGCTGTTTTTT
-	TRBJ2-7	-	TRBV7-2	CASSLPPTYEQYF	TGTGCCAGCAGCTTGCCCCCCACTTACGAGCAGTACTTC
-	TRBJ1-1	-	TRBV6-1	CASNSYTEAFF	TGTGCCAGCAACTCGTACACTGAAGCTTTCTTT
-	TRBJ2-1	-	TRBV7-9	CASSSGLIYNEQFF	TGTGCCAGCAGCTCAGGACTCATCTACAATGAGCAGTTCTTC
-	TRBJ1-4	-	TRBV19	CASSIPRRLAGEKLFF	TGTGCCAGTAGTATACCTCGGCGTCTGGCGGGTGAAAAACTGTTTTTT
TRBD1	TRBJ2-3	-	TRBV28	CASSPGQGLVVADTQYF	TGTGCCAGCAGTCCCGGACAGGGGCTTGTAGTGGCAGATACGCAGTATTTT
TRBD1	TRBJ2-5	-	TRBV5-1	CASSPGQGAMGEQYF	TGCGCCAGCAGCCCGGGACAGGGGGCGATGGGAGAGCAGTACTTC
TRBD1	TRBJ2-7	once	TRBV6-1	CASKSSTGGPYEQYF	TGTGCCAGTAAATCCTCGACAGGGGGCCCCTACGAGCAGTACTTC
TRBD2	TRBJ2-3	-	TRBV5-1	CASSLTSGGPDTQYF	TGCGCCAGCAGCTTGACTAGCGGGGGTCCAGATACGCAGTATTTT
TRBD1	TRBJ1-5	once	TRBV4-1	CASSQDDRGGWPQHF	TGCGCCAGCAGCCAGGACGACAGGGGTGGTTGGCCCCAGCATTTT
-	TRBJ1-2	-	TRBV6-5	CASSYSNSYGYTF	TGTGCCAGCAGTTACTCGAATAGTTATGGCTACACCTTC
TRBD2	TRBJ2-5	-	TRBV9	CASSVGGLAGMETQYF	TGTGCCAGCAGCGTAGGGGGACTAGCGGGGATGGAGACCCAGTACTTC
TRBD1	TRBJ1-2	-	TRBV7-9	CASSFIGTGDGYTF	TGTGCCAGCAGCTTCATCGGGACAGGGGACGGCTACACCTTC
-	TRBJ2-7	once	TRBV19	CASRNLGHYEQYF	TGTGCCAGTAGAAATTTGGGGCACTACGAGCAGTACTTC
TRBD1	TRBJ1-2	-	TRBV19	CASIQPGQLSTNYGYTF	TGTGCCAGTATTCAACCGGGACAGCTATCTACTAACTATGGCTACACCTTC
-	TRBJ1-1	-	TRBV11-2	CASTHLEAFF	TGTGCCAGCACACACCTTGAAGCTTTCTTT
TRBD2	TRBJ2-5	-	TRBV9	CASSGVAGEETQYF	TGTGCCAGCAGCGGCGTAGCGGGGGAGGAGACCCAGTACTTC
-	TRBJ2-2	-	TRBV6-6	CASSYRGAGDGELFF	TGTGCCAGCAGTTACCGGGGGGCCGGCGACGGGGAGCTGTTTTTT